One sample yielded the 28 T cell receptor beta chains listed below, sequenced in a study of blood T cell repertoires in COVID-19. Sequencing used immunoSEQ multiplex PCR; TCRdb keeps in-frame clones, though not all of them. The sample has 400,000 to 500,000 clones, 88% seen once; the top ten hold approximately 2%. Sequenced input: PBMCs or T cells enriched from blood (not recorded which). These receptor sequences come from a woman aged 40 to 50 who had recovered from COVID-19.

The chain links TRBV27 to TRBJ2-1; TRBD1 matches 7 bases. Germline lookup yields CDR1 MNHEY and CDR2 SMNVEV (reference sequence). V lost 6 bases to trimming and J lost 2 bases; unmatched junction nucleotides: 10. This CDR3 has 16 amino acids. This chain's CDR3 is CASSPISTGTYNEQFF. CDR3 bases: TGTGCCAGCAGCCCTATTTCGACAGGGACCTACAATGAGCAGTTCTTC.

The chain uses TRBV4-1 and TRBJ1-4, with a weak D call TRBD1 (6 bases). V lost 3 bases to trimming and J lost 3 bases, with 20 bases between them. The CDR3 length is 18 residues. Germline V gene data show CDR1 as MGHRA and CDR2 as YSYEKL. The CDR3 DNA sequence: TGCGCCAGCAGCCATAAGGGATTGAGGGCAGGGGCTAATGAAAAACTGTTTTTT. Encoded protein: CASSHKGLRAGANEKLFF.

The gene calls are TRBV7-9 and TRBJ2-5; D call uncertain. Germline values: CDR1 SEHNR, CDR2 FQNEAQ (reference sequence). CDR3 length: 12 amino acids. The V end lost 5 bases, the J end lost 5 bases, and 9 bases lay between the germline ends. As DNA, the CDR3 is TGTGCCAGCAGCCTAGTTCGGGAGACCCAGTACTTC. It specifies CASSLVRETQYF.

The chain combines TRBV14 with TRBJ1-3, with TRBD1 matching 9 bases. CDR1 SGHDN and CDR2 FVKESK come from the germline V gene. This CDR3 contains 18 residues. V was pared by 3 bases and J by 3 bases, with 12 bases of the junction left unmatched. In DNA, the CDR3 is TGTGCCAGCAGCCACCCGGGACAGGGCGGATTTATTGGAAACACCATATATTTT. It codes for CASSHPGQGGFIGNTIYF.

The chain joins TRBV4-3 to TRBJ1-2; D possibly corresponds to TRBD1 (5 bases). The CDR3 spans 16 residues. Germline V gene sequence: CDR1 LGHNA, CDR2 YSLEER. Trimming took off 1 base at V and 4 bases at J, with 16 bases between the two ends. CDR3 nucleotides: TGCGCCAGCAGCCAAGGCCAACATGGGGGAGGCTATGGCTACACCTTC. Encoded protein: CASSQGQHGGGYGYTF.

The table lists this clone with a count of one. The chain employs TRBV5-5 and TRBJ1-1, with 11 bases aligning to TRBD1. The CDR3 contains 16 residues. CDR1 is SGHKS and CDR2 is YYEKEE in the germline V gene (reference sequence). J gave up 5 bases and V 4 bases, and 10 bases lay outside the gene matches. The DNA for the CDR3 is TGTGCCAGCAGCCCGTATGGACAGGGGGCGCGGACTGAAGCTTTCTTT. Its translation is CASSPYGQGARTEAFF.

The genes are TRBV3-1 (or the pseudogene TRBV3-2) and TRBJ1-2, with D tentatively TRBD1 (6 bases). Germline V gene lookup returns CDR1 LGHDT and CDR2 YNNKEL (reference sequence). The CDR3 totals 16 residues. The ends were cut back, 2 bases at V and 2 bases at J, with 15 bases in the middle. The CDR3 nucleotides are TGTGCCAGCAGCCAACATAACAGGGAATCCAACTATGGCTACACCTTC. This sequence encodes CASSQHNRESNYGYTF.

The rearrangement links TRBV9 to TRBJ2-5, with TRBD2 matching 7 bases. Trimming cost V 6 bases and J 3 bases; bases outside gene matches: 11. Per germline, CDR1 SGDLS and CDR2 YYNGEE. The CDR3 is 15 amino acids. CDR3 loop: CASTRGAGEEETQYF. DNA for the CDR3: TGTGCCAGCACCCGCGGGGCGGGAGAGGAAGAGACCCAGTACTTC.

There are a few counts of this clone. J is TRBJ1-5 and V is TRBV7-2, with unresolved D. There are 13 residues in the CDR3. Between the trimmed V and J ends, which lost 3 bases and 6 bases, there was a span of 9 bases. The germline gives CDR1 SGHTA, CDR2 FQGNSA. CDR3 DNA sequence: TGTGCCAGCAGCTTTGAGGTAGTTCAGCCCCAGCATTTT. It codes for CASSFEVVQPQHF. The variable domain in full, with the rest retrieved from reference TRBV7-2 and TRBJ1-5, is GAGVSQSPSNKVTEKGKDVELRCDPISGHTALYWYRQSLGQGLEFLIYFQGNSAPDKSGLPSDRFSAERTGGSVSTLTIQRTQQEDSAVYLCASSFEVVQPQHFGDGTRLSIL.

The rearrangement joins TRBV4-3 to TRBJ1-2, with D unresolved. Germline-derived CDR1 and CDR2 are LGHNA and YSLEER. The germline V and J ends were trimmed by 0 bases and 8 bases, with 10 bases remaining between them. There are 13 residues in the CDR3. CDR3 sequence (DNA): TGCGCCAGCAGCCAAGACCACAGTGTAGGCTACACCTTC. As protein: CASSQDHSVGYTF.

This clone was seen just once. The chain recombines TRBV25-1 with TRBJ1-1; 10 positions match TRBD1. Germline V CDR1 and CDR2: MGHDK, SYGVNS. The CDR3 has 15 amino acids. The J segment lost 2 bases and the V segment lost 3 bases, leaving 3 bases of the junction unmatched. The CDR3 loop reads CASSELTGGNTEAFF. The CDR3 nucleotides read TGTGCCAGCAGTGAGTTGACAGGGGGCAACACTGAAGCTTTCTTT.

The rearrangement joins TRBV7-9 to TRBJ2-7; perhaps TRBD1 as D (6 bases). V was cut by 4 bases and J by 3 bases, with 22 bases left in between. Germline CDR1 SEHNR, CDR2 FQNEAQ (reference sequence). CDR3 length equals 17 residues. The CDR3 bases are TGTGCCAGCAGCTCGCACCGACAGGATACCCTACTCTACGAGCAGTACTTC. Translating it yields CASSSHRQDTLLYEQYF.

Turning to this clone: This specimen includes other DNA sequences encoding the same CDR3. CDR3 nucleotide sequence: TGTGCCAGCAGTTTGACAGGGAACTATGGCTACACCTTC. Translation: CASSLTGNYGYTF. This sequence joins TRBV27 and TRBJ1-2; TRBD1 matches 7 bases. CDR1 MNHEY and CDR2 SMNVEV come from the germline V gene (reference sequence). The CDR3 covers 13 residues. V gave up 3 bases and J gave up 2 bases; unmatched junction bases: 0.

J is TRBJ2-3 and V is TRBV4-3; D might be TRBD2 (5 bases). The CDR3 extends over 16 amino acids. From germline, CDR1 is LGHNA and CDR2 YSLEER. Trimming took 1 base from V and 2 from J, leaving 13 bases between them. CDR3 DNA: TGCGCCAGCAGCCAAGTTAGCGACACATTCACAGATACGCAGTATTTT. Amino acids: CASSQVSDTFTDTQYF.

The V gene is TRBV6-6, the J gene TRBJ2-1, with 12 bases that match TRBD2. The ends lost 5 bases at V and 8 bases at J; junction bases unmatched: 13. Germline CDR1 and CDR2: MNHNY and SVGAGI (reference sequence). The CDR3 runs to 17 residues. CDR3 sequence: CASSPLTLAGGRYEQFF. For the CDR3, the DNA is TGTGCCAGCAGTCCCCTGACACTAGCGGGAGGAAGGTATGAGCAGTTCTTC.

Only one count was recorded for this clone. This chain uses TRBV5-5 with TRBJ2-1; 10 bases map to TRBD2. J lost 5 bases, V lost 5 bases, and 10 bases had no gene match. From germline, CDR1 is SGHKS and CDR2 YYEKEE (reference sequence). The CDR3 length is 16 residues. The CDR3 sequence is CASRFAPSGSNNEQFF. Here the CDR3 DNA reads TGTGCCAGCAGATTTGCCCCTAGCGGGAGTAACAATGAGCAGTTCTTC.

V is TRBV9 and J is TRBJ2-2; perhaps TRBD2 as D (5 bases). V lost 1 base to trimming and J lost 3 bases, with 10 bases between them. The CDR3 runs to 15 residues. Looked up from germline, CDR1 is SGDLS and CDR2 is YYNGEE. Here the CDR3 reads CASSVLGEYTGELFF. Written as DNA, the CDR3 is TGTGCCAGCAGCGTACTTGGGGAGTACACCGGGGAGCTGTTTTTT.

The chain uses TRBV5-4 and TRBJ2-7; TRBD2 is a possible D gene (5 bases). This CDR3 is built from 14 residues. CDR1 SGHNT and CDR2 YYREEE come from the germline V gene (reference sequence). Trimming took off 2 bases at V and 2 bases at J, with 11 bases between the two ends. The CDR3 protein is CASSFIANTYEQYF. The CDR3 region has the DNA TGTGCCAGCAGCTTTATAGCGAACACCTACGAGCAGTACTTC.

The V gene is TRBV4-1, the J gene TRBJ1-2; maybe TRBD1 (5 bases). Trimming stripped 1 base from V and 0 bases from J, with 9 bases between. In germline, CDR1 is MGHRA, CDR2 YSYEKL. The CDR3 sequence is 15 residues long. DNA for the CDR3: TGCGCCAGCAGCCAAGGACAGACAACTAACTATGGCTACACCTTC. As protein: CASSQGQTTNYGYTF.

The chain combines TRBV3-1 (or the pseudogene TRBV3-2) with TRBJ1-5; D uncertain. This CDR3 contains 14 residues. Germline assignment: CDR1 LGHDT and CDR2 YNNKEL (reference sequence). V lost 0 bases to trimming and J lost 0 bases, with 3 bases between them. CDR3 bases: TGTGCCAGCAGCCAAGAACTTAGCAATCAGCCCCAGCATTTT. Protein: CASSQELSNQPQHF.

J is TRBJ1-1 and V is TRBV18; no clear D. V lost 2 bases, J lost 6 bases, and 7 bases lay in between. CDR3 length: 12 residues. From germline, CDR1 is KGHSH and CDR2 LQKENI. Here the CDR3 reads CASSPLQPEAFF. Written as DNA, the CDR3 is TGTGCCAGCTCACCATTACAACCTGAAGCTTTCTTT.

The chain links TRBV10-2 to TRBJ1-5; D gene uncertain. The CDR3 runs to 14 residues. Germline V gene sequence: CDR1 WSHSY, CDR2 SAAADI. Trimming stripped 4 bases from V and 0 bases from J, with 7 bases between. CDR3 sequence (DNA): TGCGCCAGCAGTGGAGAGGATAGCAATCAGCCCCAGCATTTT. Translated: CASSGEDSNQPQHF.

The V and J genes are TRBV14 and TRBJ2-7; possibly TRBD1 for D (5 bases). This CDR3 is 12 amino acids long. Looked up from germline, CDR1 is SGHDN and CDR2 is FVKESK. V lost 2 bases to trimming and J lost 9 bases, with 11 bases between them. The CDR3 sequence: CASSQSQRGQYF. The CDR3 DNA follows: TGTGCCAGCAGCCAATCTCAAAGGGGGCAGTACTTC.

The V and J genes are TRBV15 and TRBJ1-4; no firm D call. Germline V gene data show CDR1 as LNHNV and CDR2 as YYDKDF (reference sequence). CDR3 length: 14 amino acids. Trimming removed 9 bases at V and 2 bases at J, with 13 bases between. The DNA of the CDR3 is TGTGCCACGCTGGCCAGCGGCACTAATGAAAAACTGTTTTTT. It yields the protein CATLASGTNEKLFF.

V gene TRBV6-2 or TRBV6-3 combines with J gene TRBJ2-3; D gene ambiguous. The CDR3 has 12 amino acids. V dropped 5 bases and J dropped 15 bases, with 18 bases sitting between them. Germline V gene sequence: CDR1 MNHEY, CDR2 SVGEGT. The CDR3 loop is CASSPLPWLPYF. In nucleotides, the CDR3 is TGTGCCAGCAGTCCCCTTCCTTGGCTCCCTTATTTT.

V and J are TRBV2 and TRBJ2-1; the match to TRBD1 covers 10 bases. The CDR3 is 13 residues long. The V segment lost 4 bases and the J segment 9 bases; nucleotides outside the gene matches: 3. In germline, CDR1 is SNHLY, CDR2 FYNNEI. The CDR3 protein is CASSGDRGFEQFF. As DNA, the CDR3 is TGTGCCAGCAGTGGGGACAGGGGATTTGAGCAGTTCTTC.

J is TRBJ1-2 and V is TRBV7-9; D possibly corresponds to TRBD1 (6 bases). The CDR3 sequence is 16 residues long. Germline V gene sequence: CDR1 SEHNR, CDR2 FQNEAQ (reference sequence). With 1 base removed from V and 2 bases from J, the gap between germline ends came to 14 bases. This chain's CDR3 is CASSLVLGQKNYGYTF. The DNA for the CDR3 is TGTGCCAGCAGCTTAGTACTAGGACAGAAGAACTATGGCTACACCTTC. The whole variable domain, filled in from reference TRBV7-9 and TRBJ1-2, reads DTGVSQNPRHKITKRGQNVTFRCDPISEHNRLYWYRQTLGQGPEFLTYFQNEAQLEKSRLLSDRFSAERPKGSFSTLEIQRTEQGDSAMYLCASSLVLGQKNYGYTFGSGTRLTVV.

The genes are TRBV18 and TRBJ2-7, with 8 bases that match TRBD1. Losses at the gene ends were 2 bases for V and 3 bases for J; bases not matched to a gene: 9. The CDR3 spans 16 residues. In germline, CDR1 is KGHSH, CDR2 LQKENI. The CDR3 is CASSPRRTGSHYEQYF. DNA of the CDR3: TGTGCCAGCTCACCAAGGCGGACAGGGAGTCACTACGAGCAGTACTTC.